This TCR beta chain emerged from a study of blood T cells in healthy people across ages. Isolation yielded PBMCs, at least 6 million per sample, in every case. Study observations and caveats: Comparison with aged donors showed that long-lived donors had more naive CD4+ cells and higher diversity.

Combining a sample-barcoded 5' primer with a J-beta primer mix, a second PCR ran for roughly 6 to 11 cycles. TCRdb independently ran MiXCR on the 5' RACE reads; one entry per CDR3 protein. This table has around 1,000,000 distinct CDR3 sequences, almost 25% appearing once. This clonotype has just a few counts. Its specificity is not known. Germline values: CDR1 MDHEN, CDR2 SYDVKM. V was pared by 5 bases and J by 6 bases, with 9 bases of the junction left unmatched. The CDR3 has 15 amino acids. The sample was also reused in another study, on T cells of mothers and their children.

This receptor was identified in a girl aged 2-15 years in good health. This chain links TRBV28 with TRBJ1-2; 10 bases match TRBD1. The sample consisted of blood. Here the CDR3 DNA reads TGTGCCAGCAGTCCCCTTCGGACAGGGGGACATGGCTACACCTTC. This sequence encodes CASSPLRTGGHGYTF.